The rows below give T cell receptor beta chains drawn from one sample of a study of CD8+ T cells in alopecia areata. Clones were read by immunoSEQ multiplex PCR, and TCRdb kept only the in-frame ones, dropping some. The table lists over 70,000 clones, approximately 64% of them singletons. This specimen was CD8+ T cells sorted from blood, taken at week 24, from a patient treated with tofacitinib. The receptors were gathered from a human donor with alopecia areata. Each CDR3 is given with its conserved first and last residue. D genes are given only for firm matches. The size entry is marked missing in some rows and otherwise reads once, few, many or a size class.

CDR3 DNA	CDR3 protein	D gene	clone size	V gene	J gene
TGTGCCTGGTCACTAGCGGGAGGCCCATTGGAGCAGTACTTC	CAWSLAGGPLEQYF	TRBD2	.	TRBV30	TRBJ2-7
TGTGCCACCCTGGATGGCGGGGAGCTGTTTTTT	CATLDGGELFF	.	few	TRBV2	TRBJ2-2
TGTGCCAGCACCGGATCGACTAGCGGGAGTCCGCGGCAGTACTTC	CASTGSTSGSPRQYF	TRBD2	.	TRBV28	TRBJ2-7
TGCGCCAGCAGCCTATCCACCGGGGAGCTGTTTTTT	CASSLSTGELFF	.	.	TRBV4-1	TRBJ2-2
TGTGCCAGCAGCTCGGGCCTAAACAATGAGCAGTTCTTC	CASSSGLNNEQFF	.	.	TRBV7-9	TRBJ2-1
TGTGCCAGCAGCTTCTCCCCAGGGGCAGAGACCCAGTACTTC	CASSFSPGAETQYF	.	.	TRBV7-6	TRBJ2-5
TGTGCCAGCGGCCAGGGGGCGAAGACTGAAGCTTTCTTT	CASGQGAKTEAFF	TRBD1	.	TRBV7-2	TRBJ1-1
TGTGCCAGCAGCTCCCCCCTGGGCGGGGTTATCTACGAGCAGTACTTC	CASSSPLGGVIYEQYF	.	.	TRBV7-9	TRBJ2-7
TGCGCCAGCAGCTTGTACGAAGGCCAAGAGACCCAGTACTTC	CASSLYEGQETQYF	.	.	TRBV5-1	TRBJ2-5
TGCGCCAGCAGCCAGGGACCGGACATCTTGGGGGAGCAGTACTTC	CASSQGPDILGEQYF	.	.	TRBV4-1	TRBJ2-7
TGTGCCAGCAGCTTACGCCAGCTACGCGGAGAGACCCAGTACTTC	CASSLRQLRGETQYF	.	.	TRBV7-9	TRBJ2-5
TGTGCCAGCAGCCAAGATCCCCCTCAGCGGGAGGGCCACAATGAGCAGTTCTTC	CASSQDPPQREGHNEQFF	TRBD2	once	TRBV14	TRBJ2-1
TGTGCCAGCAGCTTAGAATACCCAGAGCTAGCGGGGTGGTACCAAGAGACCCAGTACTTC	CASSLEYPELAGWYQETQYF	TRBD2	.	TRBV11-2	TRBJ2-5
TGCAGCGTTGAACCCACTCTAGCGAGCAATGAGCAGTTCTTC	CSVEPTLASNEQFF	.	.	TRBV29-1	TRBJ2-1
TGTGCCAGCAGCTTGGCCCTAGCGGTCTACGAGCAGTACTTC	CASSLALAVYEQYF	TRBD2	.	TRBV5-6	TRBJ2-7
TGCGCCAGCAGCCAAGATCCGGGGGTCACAGATACGCAGTATTTT	CASSQDPGVTDTQYF	.	.	TRBV4-1	TRBJ2-3
TGCGCCAGCAGCCAAGGGACCGCGGAAGCTTTCTTT	CASSQGTAEAFF	.	few	TRBV4-1	TRBJ1-1
TGTGCCAGCAGTTACGGGGGGCTGAATGGCTACACCTTC	CASSYGGLNGYTF	.	.	TRBV6-5	TRBJ1-2
TGCGCCAGCAGCCAAGGATCCCAGGGGAACACTGAAGCTTTCTTT	CASSQGSQGNTEAFF	.	.	TRBV4-1	TRBJ1-1
TGCGCCAGCAGCCAGGGTATGGACCCGGCTTTGGACGAGCAGTACTTC	CASSQGMDPALDEQYF	.	.	TRBV4-1	TRBJ2-7
TGTGCCAGCAGCTTATCCCCCACTGAAGCTTTCTTT	CASSLSPTEAFF	.	.	TRBV28	TRBJ1-1
TGCGCCAGCAGCCAGGGGTACAATGAGCAGTTCTTC	CASSQGYNEQFF	.	.	TRBV4-3	TRBJ2-1
TGTGCCAGCACTGTTTTGGGGGCCGGGACAGGGGACCACGAGCAGTACTTC	CASTVLGAGTGDHEQYF	TRBD1	.	TRBV5-5	TRBJ2-7
TGTGCCAGCAGTTTGACAGGCGGAGAGACCCAGTACTTC	CASSLTGGETQYF	.	.	TRBV27	TRBJ2-5